The 11 T cell receptor beta chains presented below share a single source sample, sequenced in a study of cytomegalovirus exposure and HLA in healthy donors. The PCR employed 60 Vbeta primers together with 13 Jbeta primers. TCRdb's copy holds only in-frame clones and misses some; the assay was immunoSEQ multiplex PCR. Among roughly 180,000 clones listed, over 60% were seen once. The material sequenced was PBMCs. Receptor source: a man between 18 and 35 years old in good health and CMV-seronegative.

This chain joins TRBV30 and TRBJ1-2; 8 bases match TRBD1. V shed 3 bases and J 1 base; nucleotides not matched to a gene: 7. This CDR3 is 15 amino acids long. Germline V gives CDR1 GTSNPN, CDR2 SVGIG (reference sequence). The CDR3 nucleotides read TGTGCCTGGAGCGCACAGGGGGATATTAACTATGGCTACACCTTC. This encodes CAWSAQGDINYGYTF.

The chain joins TRBV7-2 to TRBJ1-6, with D possibly TRBD1 on 5 matching bases. The length of the CDR3 is 16 residues. V shed 5 bases and J shed 3 bases, with 14 bases lying between them. In germline, CDR1 is SGHTA, CDR2 FQGNSA. Written as DNA, the CDR3 is TGTGCCAGCAGCGGAAGGGGAACAGGCTATAATTCACCCCTCCACTTT. This sequence encodes CASSGRGTGYNSPLHF.

The chain has TRBV5-3 and TRBJ1-5, with TRBD1 matching 9 bases. TRBV5-3 is treated as an ORF (open reading frame) with a function not yet certain. CDR3 length equals 20 residues. V trimming: 1 base; J trimming: 5 bases; junction bases outside the gene matches: 19. CDR3 amino acids: CARSLKSCQDRGRLDQPQHF. The CDR3 DNA sequence: TGTGCCAGAAGCTTGAAGTCGTGTCAGGACAGGGGAAGGCTAGATCAGCCCCAGCATTTT.

This chain links TRBV18 with TRBJ2-5; perhaps TRBD1 as D (6 bases). The CDR3 is 15 amino acids. CDR1 is KGHSH and CDR2 is LQKENI in the germline V gene. V gave up 3 bases and J gave up 0 bases, with 11 bases separating them. The CDR3 DNA sequence: TGTGCCAGCTCACCCCTAACAGGGTACCAAGAGACCCAGTACTTC. This translates into CASSPLTGYQETQYF.

The chain links TRBV5-1 to TRBJ2-3; TRBD1 matches at 9 bases. Germline CDR1 SGHRS, CDR2 YFSETQ. Trimming at V came to 5 bases and at J to 2 bases, leaving 12 bases not matched to a gene. The length of the CDR3 is 17 residues. The CDR3 nucleotides read TGCGCCAGCAGACTGAGAAGGGACAGGGCCCTCACAGATACGCAGTATTTT. Translation: CASRLRRDRALTDTQYF.

The chain employs TRBV23-1 and TRBJ1-5; D unclear. TRBV23-1 is an open reading frame whose function is uncertain. V was shortened by 10 bases and J by 4 bases, with 23 bases between the two germline ends. The CDR3 is 16 amino acids. Here the CDR3 reads CAIQSGQSPRNQPQHF. In nucleotides, the CDR3 is TGCGCCATACAATCTGGGCAGAGCCCTCGTAATCAGCCCCAGCATTTT.

The CDR3 bases are TGTGCCAGCTCACCACCAAGACAGAAGAACACTGAAGCTTTCTTT. Encoded protein: CASSPPRQKNTEAFF. The chain is built from TRBV18 and TRBJ1-1; tentative D call: TRBD1 (5 bases). The V gene lost 0 bases and the J gene lost 1 base, with 9 bases spanning the gap. The CDR3 spans 15 residues. Germline V gives CDR1 KGHSH, CDR2 LQKENI.

This sequence joins TRBV30 and TRBJ2-7, with TRBD2 as a possible D gene (6 bases). The germline V gene encodes CDR1 GTSNPN and CDR2 SVGIG (reference sequence). The CDR3 extends over 14 amino acids. V was pared by 2 bases and J by 0 bases, with 11 bases between. The CDR3 loop reads CAWSYGGSSYEQYF. Here the CDR3 DNA reads TGTGCCTGGAGTTACGGGGGAAGCTCCTACGAGCAGTACTTC.

The table lists this clone with a few counts. V gene TRBV11-2 combines with J gene TRBJ2-1; 14 positions agree with TRBD2. The V gene's germline CDR1 is SGHAT and CDR2 FQNNGV. Germline trimming cut 6 bases from V and 1 base from J; bases unmatched to any gene: 11. The CDR3 has 19 amino acids. For the CDR3, the DNA is TGTGCCAGCAGGGCGACTAGCGGGAGGGCGTGGGGGTCCTACAATGAGCAGTTCTTC. This encodes CASRATSGRAWGSYNEQFF. Using reference TRBV11-2 and TRBJ2-1 for the parts outside the CDR3, the full variable domain is EAGVAQSPRYKIIEKRQSVAFWCNPISGHATLYWYQQILGQGPKLLIQFQNNGVVDDSQLPKDRFSAERLKGVDSTLKIQPAKLEDSAVYLCASRATSGRAWGSYNEQFFGPGTRLTVL.

The chain uses TRBV28 and TRBJ1-2, with 7 nucleotides matching TRBD1. Trimming cost V 2 bases and J 8 bases; bases outside gene matches: 11. CDR1 and CDR2 from the germline V gene are MDHEN and SYDVKM. The CDR3 is 15 residues long. The CDR3 protein is CASSLTDRESSGYTF. The CDR3 coding sequence is TGTGCCAGCAGTTTAACCGACAGGGAAAGTTCGGGCTACACCTTC.

On this clone itself: Within the sample, other DNA sequences also encode this same CDR3. This CDR3 reads CASSLAETQYF. CDR3 DNA: TGCGCCAGCAGCTTGGCTGAGACCCAGTACTTC. The chain uses TRBV5-1 and TRBJ2-5, with unresolved D. This CDR3 region has 11 residues. CDR1 and CDR2 from the germline V gene are SGHRS and YFSETQ. Trimming cost V 0 bases and J 5 bases, with 2 bases left between them.